Sequencing of this T cell receptor (beta chain) was carried out in a study of OX40 agonist ivuxolimab in advanced cancers. As for the study in general: Past anti-PD-1, anti-PD-L1 or anti-CTLA-4 therapy was accepted, and approximately 40% had received some.

CDR1 is SNHLY, CDR2 FYNNEI, per germline. Losses at the gene ends were 4 bases for V and 2 bases for J; bases not matched to a gene: 5. The CDR3 extends over 14 amino acids. Produced via immunoSEQ multiplex PCR; TCRdb's table is partial and in-frame only. The sample holds roughly 65,000 clones, more than 85% seen once. The sequence was collected from an adult with an advanced solid tumor such as melanoma, head and neck, liver or kidney cancer. J is TRBJ2-7 and V is TRBV2, with TRBD1 matching 7 bases. Sequencing used CD4+ or CD8+ T cells sorted from blood, obtained in a trial of the OX40 agonist ivuxolimab. Here the CDR3 reads CASSVDRETYEQYF. The CDR3 coding sequence is TGTGCCAGCAGTGTCGACAGGGAAACCTACGAGCAGTACTTC.